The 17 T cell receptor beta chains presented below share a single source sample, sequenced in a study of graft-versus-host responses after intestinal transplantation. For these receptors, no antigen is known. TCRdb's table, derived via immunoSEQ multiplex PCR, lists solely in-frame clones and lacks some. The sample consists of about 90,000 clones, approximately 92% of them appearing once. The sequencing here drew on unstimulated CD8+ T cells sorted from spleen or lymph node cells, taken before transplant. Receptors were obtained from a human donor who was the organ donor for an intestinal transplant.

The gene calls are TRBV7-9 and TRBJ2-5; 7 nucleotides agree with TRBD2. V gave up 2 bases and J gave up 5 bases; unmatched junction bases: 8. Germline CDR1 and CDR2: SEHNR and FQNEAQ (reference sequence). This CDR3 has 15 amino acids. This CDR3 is CASSLPAGVEETQYF. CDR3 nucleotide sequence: TGTGCCAGCAGCTTACCCGCGGGAGTTGAGGAGACCCAGTACTTC.

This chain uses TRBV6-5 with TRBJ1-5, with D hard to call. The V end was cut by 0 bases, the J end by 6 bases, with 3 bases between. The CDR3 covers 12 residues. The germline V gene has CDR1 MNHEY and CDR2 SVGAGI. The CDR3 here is CASSYSAQPQHF. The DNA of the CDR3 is TGTGCCAGCAGTTACTCAGCTCAGCCCCAGCATTTT.

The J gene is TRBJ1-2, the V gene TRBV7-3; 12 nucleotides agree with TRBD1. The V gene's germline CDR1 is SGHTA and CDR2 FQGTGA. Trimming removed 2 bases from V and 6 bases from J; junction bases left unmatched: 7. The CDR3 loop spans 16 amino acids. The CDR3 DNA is TGTGCCAGCAGCTTAGGGACAGGGGGCTCCTCGGATGGCTACACCTTC. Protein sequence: CASSLGTGGSSDGYTF. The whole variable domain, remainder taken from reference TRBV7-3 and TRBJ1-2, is GAGVSQTPSNKVTEKGKYVELRCDPISGHTALYWYRQSLGQGPEFLIYFQGTGAADDSGLPNDRFFAVRPEGSVSTLKIQRTERGDSAVYLCASSLGTGGSSDGYTFGSGTRLTVV.

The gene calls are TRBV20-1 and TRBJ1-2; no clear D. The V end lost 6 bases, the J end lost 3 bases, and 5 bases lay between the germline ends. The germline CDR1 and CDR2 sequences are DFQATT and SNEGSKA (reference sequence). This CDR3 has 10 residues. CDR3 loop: CSAADYGYTF. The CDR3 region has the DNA TGCAGTGCGGCGGACTATGGCTACACCTTC.

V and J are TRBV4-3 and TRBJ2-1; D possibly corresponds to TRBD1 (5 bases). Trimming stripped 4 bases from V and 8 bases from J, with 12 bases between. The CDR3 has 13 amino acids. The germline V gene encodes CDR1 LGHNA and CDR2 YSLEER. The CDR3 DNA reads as TGCGCCAGCAGCCTGGGGCTTTGGGATGAGCAGTTCTTC. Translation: CASSLGLWDEQFF.

The CDR3 coding sequence is TGTGCCAGCAGCCCCACAAATGAGCAGTTCTTC. Amino acid sequence: CASSPTNEQFF. This chain connects TRBV7-9 to TRBJ2-1; D unresolved. The CDR3 totals 11 residues. Trimming cost V 5 bases and J 7 bases, with 6 bases left between them. The germline CDR1 and CDR2 sequences are SEHNR and FQNEAQ (reference sequence).

The DNA for the CDR3 is TGTGCCAGCAGCCCAAGCGGGAGTCCCTACAATGAGCAGTTCTTC. Its translation is CASSPSGSPYNEQFF. V and J are TRBV27 and TRBJ2-1; 8 nucleotides match TRBD2. The germline gives CDR1 MNHEY, CDR2 SMNVEV (reference sequence). The V gene end was trimmed by 6 bases and the J gene end by 2 bases; junction bases not matched to a gene: 6. The CDR3 spans 15 residues.

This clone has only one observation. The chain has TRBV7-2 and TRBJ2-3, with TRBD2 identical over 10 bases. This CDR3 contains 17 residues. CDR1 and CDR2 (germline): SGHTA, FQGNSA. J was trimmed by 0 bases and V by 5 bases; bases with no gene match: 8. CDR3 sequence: CASSPRLAGASTDTQYF. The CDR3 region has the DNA TGTGCCAGCAGCCCCAGGCTAGCGGGGGCTAGCACAGATACGCAGTATTTT.

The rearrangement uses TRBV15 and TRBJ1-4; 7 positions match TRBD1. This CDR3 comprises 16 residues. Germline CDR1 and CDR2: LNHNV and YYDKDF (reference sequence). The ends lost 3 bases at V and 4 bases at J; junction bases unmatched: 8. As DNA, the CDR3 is TGTGCCACCAGCAGTTTCAGGGACAGCAATAATGAAAAACTGTTTTTT. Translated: CATSSFRDSNNEKLFF.

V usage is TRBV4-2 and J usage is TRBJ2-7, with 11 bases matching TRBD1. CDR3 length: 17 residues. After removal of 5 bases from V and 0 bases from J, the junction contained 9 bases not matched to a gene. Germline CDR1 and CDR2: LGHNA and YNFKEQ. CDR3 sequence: CASSKDRGRFISYEQYF. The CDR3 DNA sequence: TGTGCCAGCAGCAAGGACAGGGGGCGCTTTATCTCCTACGAGCAGTACTTC.

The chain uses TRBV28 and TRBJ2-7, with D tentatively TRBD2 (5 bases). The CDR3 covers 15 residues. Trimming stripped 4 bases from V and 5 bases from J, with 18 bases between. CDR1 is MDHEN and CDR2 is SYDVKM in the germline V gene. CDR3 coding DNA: TGTGCCAGCAGTTCTTACCGGGAATCCGACCACGAGCAGTACTTC. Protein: CASSSYRESDHEQYF.

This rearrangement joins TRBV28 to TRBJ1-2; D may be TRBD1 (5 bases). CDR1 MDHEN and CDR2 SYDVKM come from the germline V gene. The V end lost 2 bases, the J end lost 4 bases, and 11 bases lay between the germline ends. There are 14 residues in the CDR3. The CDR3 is CASSLQGRIYGYTF. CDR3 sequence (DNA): TGTGCCAGCAGTTTACAGGGCAGGATCTATGGCTACACCTTC.

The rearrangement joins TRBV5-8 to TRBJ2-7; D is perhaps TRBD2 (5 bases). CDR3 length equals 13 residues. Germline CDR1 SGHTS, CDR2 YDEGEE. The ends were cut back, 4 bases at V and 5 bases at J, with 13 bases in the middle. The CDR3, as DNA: TGTGCCAGCAGCACGTGGCCCGGGAACGAGCAGTACTTC. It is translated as CASSTWPGNEQYF.

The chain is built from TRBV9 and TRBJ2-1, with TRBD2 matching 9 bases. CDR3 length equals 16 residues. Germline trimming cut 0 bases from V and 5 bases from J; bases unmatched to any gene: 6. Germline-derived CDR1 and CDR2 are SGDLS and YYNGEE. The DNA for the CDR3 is TGTGCCAGCAGCGTAGCTAGAGCGGGGGGCCACAATGAGCAGTTCTTC. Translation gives CASSVARAGGHNEQFF.

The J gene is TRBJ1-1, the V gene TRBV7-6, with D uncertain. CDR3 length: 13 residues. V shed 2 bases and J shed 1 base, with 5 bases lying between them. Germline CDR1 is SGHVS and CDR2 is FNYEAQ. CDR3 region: CASSLQENTEAFF. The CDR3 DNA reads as TGTGCCAGCAGCTTACAGGAGAACACTGAAGCTTTCTTT.

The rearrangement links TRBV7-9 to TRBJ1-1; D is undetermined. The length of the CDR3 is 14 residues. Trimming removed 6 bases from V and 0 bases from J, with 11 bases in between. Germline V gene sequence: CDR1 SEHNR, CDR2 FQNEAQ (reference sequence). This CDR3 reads CASRDGLLNTEAFF. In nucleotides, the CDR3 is TGTGCCAGCAGGGACGGACTTTTGAACACTGAAGCTTTCTTT. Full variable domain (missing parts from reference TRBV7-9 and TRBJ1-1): DTGVSQNPRHKITKRGQNVTFRCDPISEHNRLYWYRQTLGQGPEFLTYFQNEAQLEKSRLLSDRFSAERPKGSFSTLEIQRTEQGDSAMYLCASRDGLLNTEAFFGQGTRLTVV.

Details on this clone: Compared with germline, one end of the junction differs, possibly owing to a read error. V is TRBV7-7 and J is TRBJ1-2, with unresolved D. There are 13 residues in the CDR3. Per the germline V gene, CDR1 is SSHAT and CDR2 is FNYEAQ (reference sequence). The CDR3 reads CASSPVGDYGYTF. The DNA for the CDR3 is TGTGCTAGCAGCCCGGTTGGAGACTATGGCTACACCTTC.